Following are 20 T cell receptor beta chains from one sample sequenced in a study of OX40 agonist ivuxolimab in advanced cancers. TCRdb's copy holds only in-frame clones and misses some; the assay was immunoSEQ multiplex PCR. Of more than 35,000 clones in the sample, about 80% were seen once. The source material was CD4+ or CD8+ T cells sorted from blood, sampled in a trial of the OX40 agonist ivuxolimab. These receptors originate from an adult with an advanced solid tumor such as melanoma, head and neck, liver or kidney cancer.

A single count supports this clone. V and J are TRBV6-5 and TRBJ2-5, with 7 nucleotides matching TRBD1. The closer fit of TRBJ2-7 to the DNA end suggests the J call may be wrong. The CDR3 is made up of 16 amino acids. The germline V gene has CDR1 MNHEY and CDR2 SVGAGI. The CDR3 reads CASSYSWSTGSDEQYF. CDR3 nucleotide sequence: TGTGCCAGCAGTTACTCGTGGTCGACAGGGTCGGACGAGCAGTACTTC.

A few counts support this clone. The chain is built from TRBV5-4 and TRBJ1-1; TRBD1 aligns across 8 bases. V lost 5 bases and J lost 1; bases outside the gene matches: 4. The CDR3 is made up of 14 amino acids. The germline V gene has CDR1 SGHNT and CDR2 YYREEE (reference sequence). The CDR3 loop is CASRPDRANTEAFF. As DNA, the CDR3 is TGTGCCAGCAGACCGGACAGGGCGAACACTGAAGCTTTCTTT.

In DNA form, the CDR3 reads TGTGCCAGCAGCTTTGTTGCGGGGGTACAGAACACCGGGGAGCTGTTTTTT. The encoded protein is CASSFVAGVQNTGELFF. J is TRBJ2-2 and V is TRBV7-8; 7 nucleotides line up with TRBD2. Germline values: CDR1 SGHVS, CDR2 FQNEAQ. Trimming cost V 3 bases and J 1 base; bases outside gene matches: 8. The CDR3 has 17 residues.

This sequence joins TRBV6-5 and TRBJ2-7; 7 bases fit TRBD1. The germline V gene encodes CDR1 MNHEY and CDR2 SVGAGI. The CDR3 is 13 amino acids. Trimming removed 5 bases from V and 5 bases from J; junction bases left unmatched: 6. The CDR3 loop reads CASSPGTVNEQYF. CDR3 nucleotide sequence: TGTGCCAGCAGTCCCGGGACAGTTAACGAGCAGTACTTC.

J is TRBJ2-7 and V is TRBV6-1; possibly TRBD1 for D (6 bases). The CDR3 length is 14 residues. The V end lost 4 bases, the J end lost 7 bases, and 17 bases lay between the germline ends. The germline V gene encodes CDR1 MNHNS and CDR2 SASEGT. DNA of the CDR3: TGTGCCAGCAGTGGTCGGGCACAGGGACGTGAGCAGTACTTC. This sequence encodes CASSGRAQGREQYF.

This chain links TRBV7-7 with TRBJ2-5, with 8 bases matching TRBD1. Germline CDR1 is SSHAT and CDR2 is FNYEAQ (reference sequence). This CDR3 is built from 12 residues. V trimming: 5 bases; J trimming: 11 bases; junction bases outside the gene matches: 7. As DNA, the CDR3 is TGTGCCAGCAGCCCGGACAGGGATGCTCAGTACTTC. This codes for CASSPDRDAQYF.

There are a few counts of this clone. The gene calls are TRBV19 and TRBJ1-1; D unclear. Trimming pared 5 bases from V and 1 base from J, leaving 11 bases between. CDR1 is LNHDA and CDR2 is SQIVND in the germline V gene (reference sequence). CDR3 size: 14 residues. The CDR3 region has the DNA TGTGCCAGTAGTCCCGGCAGGAGGAACACTGAAGCTTTCTTT. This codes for CASSPGRRNTEAFF.

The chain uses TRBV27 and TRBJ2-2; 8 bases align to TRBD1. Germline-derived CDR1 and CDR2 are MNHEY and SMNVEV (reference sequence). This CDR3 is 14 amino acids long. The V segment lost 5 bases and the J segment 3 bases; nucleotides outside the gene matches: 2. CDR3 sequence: CASSRTGYTGELFF. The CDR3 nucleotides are TGTGCCAGCAGTCGGACAGGGTACACCGGGGAGCTGTTTTTT.

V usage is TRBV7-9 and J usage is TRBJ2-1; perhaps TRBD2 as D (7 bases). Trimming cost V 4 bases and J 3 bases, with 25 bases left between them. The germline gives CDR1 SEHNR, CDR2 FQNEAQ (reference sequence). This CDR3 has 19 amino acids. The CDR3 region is CASSSTGGFQGSRYNEQFF. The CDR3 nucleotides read TGTGCCAGCAGCTCCACGGGGGGCTTTCAGGGGAGCCGCTACAATGAGCAGTTCTTC.

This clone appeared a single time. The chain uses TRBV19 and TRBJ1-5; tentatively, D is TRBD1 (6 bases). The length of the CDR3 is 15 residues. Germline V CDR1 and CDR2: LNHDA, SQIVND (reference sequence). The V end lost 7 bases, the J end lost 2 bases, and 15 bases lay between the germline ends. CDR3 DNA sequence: TGTGCCAGTACCTGGGGGGCGATGGGCAATCAGCCCCAGCATTTT. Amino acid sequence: CASTWGAMGNQPQHF.

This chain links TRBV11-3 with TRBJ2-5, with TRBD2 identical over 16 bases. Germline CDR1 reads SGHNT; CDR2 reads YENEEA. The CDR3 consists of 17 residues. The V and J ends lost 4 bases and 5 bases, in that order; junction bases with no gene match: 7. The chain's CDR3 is CASSSGLAGGPWETQYF. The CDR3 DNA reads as TGTGCCAGCAGCTCGGGACTAGCGGGAGGGCCGTGGGAGACCCAGTACTTC.

CDR3 DNA: TGTGCCAGCCGGGGTAGCGGGAGATACGAGCAGTACTTC. Protein sequence: CASRGSGRYEQYF. This rearrangement joins TRBV28 to TRBJ2-7; 9 bases align to TRBD2. Germline loops: CDR1 MDHEN, CDR2 SYDVKM. Germline trimming cut 8 bases from V and 4 bases from J; bases unmatched to any gene: 6. The CDR3 has 13 residues.

The CDR3 nucleotides are TGTGCCAGCAGCCTCGGGACTAGCGCATACAATGAGCAGTTCTTC. Translation gives CASSLGTSAYNEQFF. J is TRBJ2-1 and V is TRBV7-2; 10 bases are a match to TRBD2. The CDR3 has 15 amino acids. Germline loops: CDR1 SGHTA, CDR2 FQGNSA. V was clipped by 5 bases and J by 4 bases; unmatched bases: 5.

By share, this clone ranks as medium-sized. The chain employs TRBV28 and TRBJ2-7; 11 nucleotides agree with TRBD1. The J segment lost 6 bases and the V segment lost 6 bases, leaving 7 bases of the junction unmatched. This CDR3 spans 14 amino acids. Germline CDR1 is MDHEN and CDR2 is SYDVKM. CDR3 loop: CASSLTGTGGEQYF. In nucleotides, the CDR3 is TGTGCCAGCAGCCTGACCGGGACAGGGGGCGAGCAGTACTTC.

The CDR3 loop is CASSQERSGLAGGLETQYF. CDR3 bases: TGTGCCAGCAGCCAAGAAAGAAGCGGACTAGCGGGAGGGTTAGAGACCCAGTACTTC. The genes are TRBV4-2 and TRBJ2-5; the match to TRBD2 covers 15 bases. The ends lost 0 bases at V and 4 bases at J; junction bases unmatched: 9. Germline values: CDR1 LGHNA, CDR2 YNFKEQ. This CDR3 is built from 19 residues.

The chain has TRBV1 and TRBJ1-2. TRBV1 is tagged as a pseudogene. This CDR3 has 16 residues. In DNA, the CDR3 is TGCACCAGCAGTTGTTGCGTTGTGCGAAAGACCTATGGCTACACCTTC. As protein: CTSSCCVVRKTYGYTF.

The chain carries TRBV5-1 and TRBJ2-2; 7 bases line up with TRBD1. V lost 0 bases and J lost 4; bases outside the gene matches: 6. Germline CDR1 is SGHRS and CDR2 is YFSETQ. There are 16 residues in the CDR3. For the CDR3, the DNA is TGCGCCAGCAGCTTGGCGCCAGGGGGAAGCACCGGGGAGCTGTTTTTT. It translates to CASSLAPGGSTGELFF. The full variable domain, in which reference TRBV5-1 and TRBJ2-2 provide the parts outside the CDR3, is KAGVTQTPRYLIKTRGQQVTLSCSPISGHRSVSWYQQTPGQGLQFLFEYFSETQRNKGNFPGRFSGRQFSNSRSEMNVSTLELGDSALYLCASSLAPGGSTGELFFGEGSRLTVL.

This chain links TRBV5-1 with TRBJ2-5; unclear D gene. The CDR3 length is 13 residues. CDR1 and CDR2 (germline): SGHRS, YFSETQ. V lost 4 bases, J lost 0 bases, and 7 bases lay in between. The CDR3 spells CASSPSNQETQYF. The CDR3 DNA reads TGCGCCAGCAGCCCCAGCAACCAAGAGACCCAGTACTTC.

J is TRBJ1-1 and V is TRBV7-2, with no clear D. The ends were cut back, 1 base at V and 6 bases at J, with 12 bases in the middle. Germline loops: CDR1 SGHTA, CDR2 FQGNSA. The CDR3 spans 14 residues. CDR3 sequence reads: CASSLDPGVPEAFF. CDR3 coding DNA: TGTGCCAGCAGCTTAGACCCGGGTGTCCCTGAAGCTTTCTTT.

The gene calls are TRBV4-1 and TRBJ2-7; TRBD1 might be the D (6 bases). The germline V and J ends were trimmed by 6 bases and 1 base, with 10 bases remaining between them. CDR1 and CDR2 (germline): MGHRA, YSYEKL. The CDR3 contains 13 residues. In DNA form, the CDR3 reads TGCGCCAGCAGAGGACAGTTTTCCTACGAGCAGTACTTC. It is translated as CASRGQFSYEQYF.